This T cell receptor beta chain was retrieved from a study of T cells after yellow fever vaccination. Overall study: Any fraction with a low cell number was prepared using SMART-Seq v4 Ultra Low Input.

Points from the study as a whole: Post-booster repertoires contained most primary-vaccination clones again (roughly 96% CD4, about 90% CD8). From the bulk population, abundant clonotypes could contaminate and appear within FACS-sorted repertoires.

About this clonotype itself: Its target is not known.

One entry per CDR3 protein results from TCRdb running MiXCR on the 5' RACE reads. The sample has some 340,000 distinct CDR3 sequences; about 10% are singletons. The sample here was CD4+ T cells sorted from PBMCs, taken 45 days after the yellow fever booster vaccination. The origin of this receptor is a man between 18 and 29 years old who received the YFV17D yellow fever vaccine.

CDR3 in DNA: TGCAGTCTTGTCTCAGGGGCAAGCACAGATACGCAGTATTTT. Translation: CSLVSGASTDTQYF. This chain connects TRBV20-1 to TRBJ2-3, with D possibly matching TRBD1 (6 bases). V lost 8 bases and J 0 bases, leaving 15 bases between the germline ends. Germline CDR1 reads DFQATT; CDR2 reads SNEGSKA (reference sequence). The CDR3 covers 14 residues.